This T cell receptor beta chain was sequenced for a study of molecular identifiers for immune sequencing clone quantification. This clonotype was counted many times. Sorting was used to obtain naive CD8 T cells (CD8+CD4-CCR7+CD45RA+). Both previously described methods and listed TCR primers were employed to make bulk TCR libraries. TCRdb re-called the PCR reads through MiXCR, storing one row per CDR3 protein. The table records 60,000 to 70,000 distinct CDR3 sequences, around 19% of them present only once. Sample: naive CD8+ T cells from blood, with Jurkat cell RNA spiked in. Described subset: FACS-sorted CD8+CD4-CCR7+CD45RA+ naive T cells. This sequence originates from a human donor in good health. Some libraries in this study had Jurkat cell RNA spiked in.

The CDR3 DNA is TGCGCCAGCAGCCAAGTCCCGGGACTAGCGGGCAATGAGCAGTTCTTC. Its protein product is CASSQVPGLAGNEQFF. The V and J genes are TRBV4-1 and TRBJ2-1; 12 bases align to TRBD2. Germline loops: CDR1 MGHRA, CDR2 YSYEKL. V was pared by 1 base and J by 6 bases, with 4 bases of the junction left unmatched. This CDR3 has 16 amino acids.